This entry is about one TCR beta chain. V was trimmed by 4 bases and J by 4 bases, leaving 13 bases between them. Germline loops: CDR1 MGHRA, CDR2 YSYEKL. CDR3 size: 14 residues. The data were taken from a study of blood T cell repertoires in COVID-19. Background on the study: Acute and convalescent COVID-19 specimens originated in the United States, Italy and Spain.

Repertoires were generated with immunoSEQ multiplex PCR, while TCRdb's copy carries only in-frame clones and drops some. The profile shows more than 85,000 clones, 80% to 95% of them singletons. The sequenced material came from peripheral blood. J is TRBJ1-2 and V is TRBV4-1; unclear D gene. This receptor was identified in a man aged 18 to 29 with acute or convalescent COVID-19. DNA of the CDR3: TGCGCCAGCAGCCCCCAGATAGACTCCTATGGCTACACCTTC. This gives the protein CASSPQIDSYGYTF.